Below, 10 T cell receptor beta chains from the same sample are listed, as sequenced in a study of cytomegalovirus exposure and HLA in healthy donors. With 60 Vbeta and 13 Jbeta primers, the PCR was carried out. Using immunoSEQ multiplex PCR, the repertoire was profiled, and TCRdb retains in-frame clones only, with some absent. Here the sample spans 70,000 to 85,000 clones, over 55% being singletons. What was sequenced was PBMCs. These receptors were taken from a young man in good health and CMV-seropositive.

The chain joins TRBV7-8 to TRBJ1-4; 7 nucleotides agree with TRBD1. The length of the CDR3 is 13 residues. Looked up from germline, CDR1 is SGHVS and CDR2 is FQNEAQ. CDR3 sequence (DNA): TGTCTCTTCTCCAGGGGGACTAATGAAAAACTGTTTTTT. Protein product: CLFSRGTNEKLFF.

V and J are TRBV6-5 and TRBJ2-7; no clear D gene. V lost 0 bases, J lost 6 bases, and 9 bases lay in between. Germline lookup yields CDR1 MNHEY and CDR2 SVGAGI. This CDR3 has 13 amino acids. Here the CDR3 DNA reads TGTGCCAGCAGTTACTCGAGAGGTCTCGAGCAGTACTTC. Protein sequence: CASSYSRGLEQYF.

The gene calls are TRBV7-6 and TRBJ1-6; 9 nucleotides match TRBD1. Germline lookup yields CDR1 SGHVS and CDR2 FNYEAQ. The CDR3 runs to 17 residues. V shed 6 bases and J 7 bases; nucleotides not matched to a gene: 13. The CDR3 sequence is CASSSTTAGTGNSPLHF. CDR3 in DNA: TGTGCCAGCAGTTCAACGACCGCCGGGACAGGGAATTCACCCCTCCACTTT.

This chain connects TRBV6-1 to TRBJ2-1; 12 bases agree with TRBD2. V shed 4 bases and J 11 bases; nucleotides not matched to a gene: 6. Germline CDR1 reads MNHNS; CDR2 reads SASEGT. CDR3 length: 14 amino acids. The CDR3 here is CASSGLAGGPKQFF. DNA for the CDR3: TGTGCCAGCAGTGGTCTAGCGGGGGGGCCCAAGCAGTTCTTC.

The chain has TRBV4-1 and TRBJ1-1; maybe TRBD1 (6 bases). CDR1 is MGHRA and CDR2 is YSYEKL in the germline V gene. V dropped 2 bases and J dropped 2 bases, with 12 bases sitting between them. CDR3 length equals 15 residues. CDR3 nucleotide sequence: TGCGCCAGCAGCCAAACCGGGACACCCAACACTGAAGCTTTCTTT. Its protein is CASSQTGTPNTEAFF.

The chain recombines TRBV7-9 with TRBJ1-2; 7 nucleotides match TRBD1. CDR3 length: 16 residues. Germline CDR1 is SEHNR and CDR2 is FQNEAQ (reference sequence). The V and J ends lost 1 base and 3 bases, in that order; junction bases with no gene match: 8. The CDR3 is CASSLGEGGEYYGYTF. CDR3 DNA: TGTGCCAGCAGCTTAGGAGAAGGGGGCGAGTACTATGGCTACACCTTC.

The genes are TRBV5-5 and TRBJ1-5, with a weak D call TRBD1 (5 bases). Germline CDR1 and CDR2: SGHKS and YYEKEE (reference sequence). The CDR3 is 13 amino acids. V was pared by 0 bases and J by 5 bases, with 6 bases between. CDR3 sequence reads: CASSLGGDQPQHF. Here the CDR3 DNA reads TGTGCCAGCAGCTTGGGGGGCGATCAGCCCCAGCATTTT.

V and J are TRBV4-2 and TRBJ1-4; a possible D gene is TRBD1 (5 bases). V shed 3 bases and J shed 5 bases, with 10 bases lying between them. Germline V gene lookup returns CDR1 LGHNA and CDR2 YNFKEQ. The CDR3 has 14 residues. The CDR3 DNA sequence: TGTGCCAGCAGCCATGGGGGGGAAAATGAAAAACTGTTTTTT. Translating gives CASSHGGENEKLFF.

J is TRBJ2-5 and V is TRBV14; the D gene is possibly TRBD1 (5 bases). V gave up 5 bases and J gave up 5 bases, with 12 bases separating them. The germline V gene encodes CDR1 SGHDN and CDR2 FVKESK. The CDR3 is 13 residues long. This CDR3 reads CASSVNRRETQYF. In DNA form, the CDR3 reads TGTGCCAGCAGCGTAAACAGGCGGGAGACCCAGTACTTC.

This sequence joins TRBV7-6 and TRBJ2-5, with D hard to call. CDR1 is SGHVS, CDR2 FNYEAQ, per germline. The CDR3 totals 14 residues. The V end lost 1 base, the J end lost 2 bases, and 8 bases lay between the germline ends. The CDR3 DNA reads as TGTGCCAGCAGCTTAGTAGTGACACAAGAGACCCAGTACTTC. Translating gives CASSLVVTQETQYF.